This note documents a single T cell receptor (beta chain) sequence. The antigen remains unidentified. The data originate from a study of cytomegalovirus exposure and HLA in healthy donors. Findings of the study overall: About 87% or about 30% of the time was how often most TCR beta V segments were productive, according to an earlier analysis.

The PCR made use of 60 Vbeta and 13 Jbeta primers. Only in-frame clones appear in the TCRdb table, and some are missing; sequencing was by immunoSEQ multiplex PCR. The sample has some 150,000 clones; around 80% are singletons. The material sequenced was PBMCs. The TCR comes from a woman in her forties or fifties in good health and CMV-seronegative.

The CDR3 here is CSVSTPGTGGEQYF. The CDR3 bases are TGCAGCGTTTCAACTCCTGGGACAGGGGGAGAGCAGTACTTC. V is TRBV29-1 and J is TRBJ2-7; 11 nucleotides match TRBD1. This CDR3 spans 14 amino acids. Unmatched junction bases numbered 10, after V lost 5 bases and J lost 7 bases. CDR1 and CDR2 (germline): SQVTM, ANQGSEA.